Shown below are 26 T cell receptor beta chains from a single sample sequenced in a study of chemoradiotherapy in HPV16-positive cancers (dated by TCRdb to between 2021 and 2022). The library came from the immunoSEQ multiplex PCR assay. Not all clones reach the TCRdb copy of this immuneACCESS table, which keeps in-frame sequences only. Checked studies attribute under half of the gap to unresolved V genes and leave the rest unexplained. Recorded for this sample are hundreds of clones; roughly 85% of them occurred a single time. The ten largest clones represent 3% to 4.5% of the sample. Sequenced here: tumor tissue, sampled from a patient who underwent chemoradiotherapy. The receptors stem from a human donor with HPV-associated anogenital cancer.

The rearrangement joins TRBV9 to TRBJ2-3; D is possibly TRBD1 (6 bases). V lost 5 bases, J lost 2 bases, and 18 bases lay in between. The CDR3 extends over 16 amino acids. Germline V gives CDR1 SGDLS, CDR2 YYNGEE. This CDR3 is CASRKGGGSATDTQYF. The CDR3 bases are TGTGCCAGCAGGAAAGGGGGTGGATCGGCCACAGATACGCAGTATTTT. Variable domain in full (rest from reference TRBV9 and TRBJ2-3): DSGVTQTPKHLITATGQRVTLRCSPRSGDLSVYWYQQSLDQGLQFLIQYYNGEERAKGNILERFSAQQFPDLHSELNLSSLELGDSALYFCASRKGGGSATDTQYFGPGTRLTVL.

V and J are TRBV2 and TRBJ2-5; 9 bases match TRBD2. Judging by the DNA end, TRBJ2-7 fits better; the J call may be wrong. This CDR3 region has 17 residues. Germline V gives CDR1 SNHLY, CDR2 FYNNEI. In DNA form, the CDR3 reads TGTGCCAGCAGAGGGGGGTGGGCTAGCGGGATCGCCTACGAGCAGTACTTC. Translating gives CASRGGWASGIAYEQYF.

The chain carries TRBV29-1 and TRBJ2-5; D is perhaps TRBD1 (5 bases). Germline CDR1 SQVTM, CDR2 ANQGSEA. Trimming pared 6 bases from V and 6 bases from J, leaving 23 bases between. CDR3 size: 15 residues. This CDR3 reads CSVPLNKAGQKTQYF. The CDR3, as DNA: TGCAGCGTCCCCCTCAATAAGGCAGGGCAGAAGACCCAGTACTTC.

The genes are TRBV19 and TRBJ2-7, with 10 bases that match TRBD1. Germline V gene lookup returns CDR1 LNHDA and CDR2 SQIVND (reference sequence). Trimming removed 8 bases from V and 3 bases from J; junction bases left unmatched: 4. The CDR3 covers 13 residues. The CDR3 spells CASRGQGVYEQYF. In DNA, the CDR3 is TGTGCCAGTCGCGGACAGGGGGTCTACGAGCAGTACTTC. Supplemented by reference TRBV19 and TRBJ2-7, the full variable domain reads DGGITQSPKYLFRKEGQNVTLSCEQNLNHDAMYWYRQDPGQGLRLIYYSQIVNDFQKGDIAEGYSVSREKKESFPLTVTSAQKNPTAFYLCASRGQGVYEQYFGPGTRLTVT.

This rearrangement joins TRBV29-1 to TRBJ2-7, with unresolved D. This CDR3 spans 13 amino acids. Germline V gene data show CDR1 as SQVTM and CDR2 as ANQGSEA. With 4 bases removed from V and 7 bases from J, the gap between germline ends came to 17 bases. The CDR3 DNA follows: TGCAGCGTTGCCGCGGATCCTTACGAGGAGCAGTACTTC. Amino acids: CSVAADPYEEQYF.

The rearrangement links TRBV19 to TRBJ1-6; no reliable D call. The ends were cut back, 10 bases at V and 5 bases at J, with 24 bases in the middle. CDR1 is LNHDA, CDR2 SQIVND, per germline (reference sequence). This CDR3 contains 17 residues. The CDR3 nucleotides read TGTGCCACCCGGCCGTCAGGATTCGGCGAAGATAATTCACCCCTCCACTTT. Protein product: CATRPSGFGEDNSPLHF.

This chain joins TRBV6-4 and TRBJ2-1; 7 bases fit TRBD1. In germline, CDR1 is MRHNA, CDR2 SNTAGT. V was clipped by 0 bases and J by 4 bases; unmatched bases: 0. The CDR3 is made up of 14 amino acids. The CDR3 DNA reads TGTGCCAGCAGTGACTCGACAGGGTACAATGAGCAGTTCTTC. Encoded protein: CASSDSTGYNEQFF.

This clone was detected a few times. The V call is TRBV7-2, the J call TRBJ1-2; D is perhaps TRBD1 (5 bases). Trimming shortened V by 5 bases and J by 8 bases, and 15 bases separated the two germline ends. Germline CDR1 is SGHTA and CDR2 is FQGNSA. This CDR3 comprises 13 residues. CDR3 region: CASSPARGEGYTF. The CDR3 DNA reads TGTGCCAGCAGCCCAGCAAGGGGCGAGGGCTACACCTTC.

The chain is built from TRBV4-1 and TRBJ2-5; weak D call: TRBD1 (5 bases). CDR3 length: 14 amino acids. Germline CDR1 reads MGHRA; CDR2 reads YSYEKL. V lost 4 bases and J lost 2, with 11 bases in between. In nucleotides, the CDR3 is TGCGCCAGCAGCCTAGGACATAATCAAGAGACCCAGTACTTC. This gives the protein CASSLGHNQETQYF.

The rearrangement joins TRBV6-1 to TRBJ2-7; 7 bases map to TRBD2. The CDR3 contains 13 residues. Germline V lookup: CDR1 MNHNS, CDR2 SASEGT. The trim removed 1 base at V and 6 bases at J, leaving 3 bases unmatched. CDR3 protein: CASSEGGGFEQYF. CDR3 nucleotide sequence: TGTGCCAGCAGTGAAGGGGGGGGATTCGAGCAGTACTTC.

This chain connects TRBV7-6 to TRBJ2-2; 8 bases map to TRBD2. The V gene's germline CDR1 is SGHVS and CDR2 FNYEAQ. The V and J ends lost 4 bases and 3 bases, in that order; junction bases with no gene match: 13. The CDR3 sequence is 18 residues long. DNA of the CDR3: TGTGCCAGCAGCTCCCTGAACGCCGGGACTAGTGACACCGGGGAGCTGTTTTTT. Translating gives CASSSLNAGTSDTGELFF.

The genes are TRBV19 and TRBJ2-5; weak D call: TRBD2 (5 bases). Trimming took off 4 bases at V and 5 bases at J, with 11 bases between the two ends. CDR1 and CDR2 from the germline V gene are LNHDA and SQIVND (reference sequence). This CDR3 region has 13 residues. This CDR3 reads CASSSRSGETQYF. The CDR3 coding sequence is TGTGCCAGTAGTAGCAGATCGGGGGAGACCCAGTACTTC.

The chain links TRBV30 to TRBJ2-3; D remains ambiguous. V shed 2 bases and J shed 1 base, with 4 bases lying between them. CDR3 length: 12 amino acids. Germline lookup yields CDR1 GTSNPN and CDR2 SVGIG (reference sequence). The CDR3 sequence: CAWSPGTDTQYF. CDR3 DNA sequence: TGTGCCTGGAGTCCCGGCACAGATACGCAGTATTTT.

This chain uses TRBV5-1 with TRBJ2-7, with 8 positions matching TRBD1. The trim removed 5 bases at V and 1 base at J, leaving 8 bases unmatched. The CDR3 runs to 15 residues. Germline V gives CDR1 SGHRS, CDR2 YFSETQ. The CDR3 coding sequence is TGCGCCAGCAGTTCCACAGGGGGTGCGTCCTACGAGCAGTACTTC. It is translated as CASSSTGGASYEQYF.

V is TRBV19 and J is TRBJ1-4; TRBD1 matches 9 bases. V gave up 4 bases and J gave up 6 bases; unmatched junction bases: 12. CDR3 length equals 17 residues. Germline V CDR1 and CDR2: LNHDA, SQIVND (reference sequence). This CDR3 reads CASSTGPGQGADEKLFF. The CDR3 nucleotides are TGTGCCAGTAGTACCGGACCGGGACAGGGAGCGGATGAAAAACTGTTTTTT. Complete variable domain (other parts from reference TRBV19 and TRBJ1-4): DGGITQSPKYLFRKEGQNVTLSCEQNLNHDAMYWYRQDPGQGLRLIYYSQIVNDFQKGDIAEGYSVSREKKESFPLTVTSAQKNPTAFYLCASSTGPGQGADEKLFFGSGTQLSVL.

The rearrangement links TRBV2 to TRBJ2-7; 9 positions agree with TRBD1. The V and J ends lost 7 bases and 7 bases, in that order; junction bases with no gene match: 14. The CDR3 is 15 residues long. Germline-derived CDR1 and CDR2 are SNHLY and FYNNEI. For the CDR3, the DNA is TGTGCCAGCAACCGGGGGGACAGGGCCCCAGGGGAGCAGTACTTC. Translation: CASNRGDRAPGEQYF.

The gene calls are TRBV23-1 and TRBJ2-2; 8 bases match TRBD1. TRBV23-1 is sorted into the ORF group, with uncertain function. This CDR3 is 15 amino acids long. Trimming at V came to 2 bases and at J to 2 bases, leaving 1 base not matched to a gene. CDR3 in DNA: TGCGCCAGCAGTCAAGACAGGGGAAACACCGGGGAGCTGTTTTTT. Protein product: CASSQDRGNTGELFF.

CDR3: CASSLDEGQETQYF. The CDR3 DNA follows: TGTGCCAGCTCACTCGACGAGGGACAAGAGACCCAGTACTTC. The V call is TRBV18, the J call TRBJ2-5; weak D call: TRBD2 (5 bases). V lost 4 bases and J 2 bases, leaving 11 bases between the germline ends. CDR1 and CDR2 from the germline V gene are KGHSH and LQKENI. This CDR3 contains 14 residues.

The genes are TRBV5-4 and TRBJ2-2, with 15 bases aligning to TRBD2. With 5 bases clipped from V and 1 base from J, the junction kept 3 bases outside the gene matches. Looked up from germline, CDR1 is SGHNT and CDR2 is YYREEE (reference sequence). The CDR3 extends over 17 amino acids. CDR3 amino acids: CASRAGLAGGNTGELFF. CDR3 coding DNA: TGTGCCAGCAGAGCGGGACTAGCGGGGGGGAACACCGGGGAGCTGTTTTTT.

The rearrangement links TRBV19 to TRBJ1-4; tentative D call: TRBD1 (5 bases). Germline V gives CDR1 LNHDA, CDR2 SQIVND (reference sequence). This CDR3 is 15 amino acids long. Trimming took 5 bases from V and 8 from J, leaving 18 bases between them. CDR3 nucleotides: TGTGCCAGTAGTTCGGGGGACGGAAGAGGAGAAAAACTGTTTTTT. Its translation is CASSSGDGRGEKLFF.

This sequence joins TRBV7-2 and TRBJ2-2; 7 nucleotides align to TRBD2. CDR1 and CDR2 (germline): SGHTA, FQGNSA. The V segment lost 3 bases and the J segment 7 bases; nucleotides outside the gene matches: 14. The CDR3 length is 17 residues. CDR3 bases: TGTGCCAGCAGCTTGGCTAGCGGTCCGGGGTGGGTCGGGGAGCTGTTTTTT. Encoded protein: CASSLASGPGWVGELFF.

The chain couples TRBV6-1 to TRBJ2-3, with no clear D. The CDR3 has 13 amino acids. The V and J ends lost 7 bases and 3 bases respectively, with 11 bases between them. Germline CDR1 is MNHNS and CDR2 is SASEGT. The CDR3 DNA reads TGTGCCAGCACCCCCCTTTATACAGATACGCAGTATTTT. Translation gives CASTPLYTDTQYF.

The chain uses TRBV6-5 and TRBJ1-1; no clear D gene. Looked up from germline, CDR1 is MNHEY and CDR2 is SVGAGI. With 2 bases removed from V and 3 bases from J, the gap between germline ends came to 10 bases. The CDR3 totals 14 residues. The chain's CDR3 is CASSYGNPDTEAFF. CDR3 in DNA: TGTGCCAGCAGTTACGGGAACCCTGACACTGAAGCTTTCTTT.

The rearrangement uses TRBV2 and TRBJ2-2, with 13 bases aligning to TRBD2. The CDR3 sequence is 16 residues long. CDR1 and CDR2 (germline): SNHLY, FYNNEI. V lost 6 bases, J lost 1 base, and 2 bases stayed unmatched. This chain's CDR3 is CASSRTSGGNTGELFF. The CDR3 bases are TGTGCCAGCAGCCGGACTAGCGGGGGGAACACCGGGGAGCTGTTTTTT.

This clone is a singleton in its sample. This sequence joins TRBV27 and TRBJ1-2; D may be TRBD1 (6 bases). This CDR3 comprises 13 residues. The V end was cut by 5 bases, the J end by 8 bases, with 15 bases between. Germline V lookup: CDR1 MNHEY, CDR2 SMNVEV (reference sequence). The CDR3 DNA sequence: TGTGCCAGCAGTCCCGACCAGGGGCGCGGCTACACCTTC. This sequence encodes CASSPDQGRGYTF.

This chain links TRBV10-1 with TRBJ1-1, with TRBD1 identical over 10 bases. Germline assignment: CDR1 WNHNN and CDR2 SYGVQD (reference sequence). J lost 4 bases, V lost 8 bases, and 10 bases had no gene match. The CDR3 consists of 15 residues. The CDR3 loop is CASPRDRGRTTEAFF. The CDR3, as DNA: TGCGCCAGCCCTCGGGACAGGGGTAGGACCACTGAAGCTTTCTTT.